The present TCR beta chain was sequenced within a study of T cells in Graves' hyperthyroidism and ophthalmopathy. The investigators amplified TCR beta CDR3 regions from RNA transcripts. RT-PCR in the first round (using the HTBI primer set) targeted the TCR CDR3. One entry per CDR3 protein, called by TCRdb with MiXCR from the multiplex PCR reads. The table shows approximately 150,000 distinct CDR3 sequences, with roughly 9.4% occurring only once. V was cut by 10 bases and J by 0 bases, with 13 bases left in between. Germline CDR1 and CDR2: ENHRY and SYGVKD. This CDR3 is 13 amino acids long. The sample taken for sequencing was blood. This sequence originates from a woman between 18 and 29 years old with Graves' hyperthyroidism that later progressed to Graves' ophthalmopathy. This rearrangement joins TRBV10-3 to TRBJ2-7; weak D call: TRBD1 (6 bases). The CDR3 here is CATSGTPSYEQYF. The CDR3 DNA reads TGTGCCACTTCCGGGACACCCTCCTACGAGCAGTACTTC.